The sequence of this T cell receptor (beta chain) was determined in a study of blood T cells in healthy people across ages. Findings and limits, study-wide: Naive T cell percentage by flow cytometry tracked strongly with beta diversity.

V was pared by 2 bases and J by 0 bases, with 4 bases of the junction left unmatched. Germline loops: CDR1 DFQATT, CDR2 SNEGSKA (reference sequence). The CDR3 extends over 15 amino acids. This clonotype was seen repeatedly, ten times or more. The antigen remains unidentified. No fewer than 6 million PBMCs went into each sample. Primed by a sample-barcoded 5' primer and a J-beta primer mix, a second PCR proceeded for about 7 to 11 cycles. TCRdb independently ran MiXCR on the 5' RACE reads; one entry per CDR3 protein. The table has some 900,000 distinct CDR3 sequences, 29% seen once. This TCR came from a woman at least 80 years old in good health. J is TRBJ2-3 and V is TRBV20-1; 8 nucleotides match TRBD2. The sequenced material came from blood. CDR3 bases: TGCAGTGCTAGAAATGAGCGGGGGAGCACAGATACGCAGTATTTT. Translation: CSARNERGSTDTQYF.